The 2 T cell receptor beta chains below were found in one sample sequenced in a study of Ad26.COV2.S vaccination and SARS-CoV-2 variants. Produced via immunoSEQ multiplex PCR; TCRdb's table is partial and in-frame only. This table has around 400,000 clones, around four fifths appearing once. The treatment is: around 19 received Ad26.COV2.S at low or high dose, single or two shots; about five received placebo; per-sample allocation not given. Each sample was drawn 63 days after the first injection (of vaccine or placebo). The sample was peripheral blood, taken in a trial of Ad26.COV2.S vaccine versus placebo. The receptors were gathered from a person between 18 and 65 years old who received the Ad26.COV2.S COVID-19 vaccine or a placebo.

The chain joins TRBV6-2 or TRBV6-3 to TRBJ2-2, with 12 nucleotides matching TRBD2. This CDR3 region has 16 residues. Germline CDR1 reads MNHEY; CDR2 reads SVGEGT. With 6 bases clipped from V and 6 bases from J, the junction kept 8 bases outside the gene matches. The CDR3: CASSRTSGNGAGELFF. The DNA for the CDR3 is TGTGCCAGCAGCCGGACTAGCGGGAACGGTGCCGGGGAGCTGTTTTTT.

V and J are TRBV5-1 and TRBJ1-2, with unresolved D. The CDR3 loop spans 13 amino acids. Trimming cost V 4 bases and J 7 bases, with 14 bases left between them. From germline, CDR1 is SGHRS and CDR2 YFSETQ. CDR3 protein: CASSPGGSPGYTF. CDR3 DNA: TGCGCCAGCAGCCCCGGAGGATCACCTGGCTACACCTTC. Full variable domain (remainder filled in from reference TRBV5-1 and TRBJ1-2): KAGVTQTPRYLIKTRGQQVTLSCSPISGHRSVSWYQQTPGQGLQFLFEYFSETQRNKGNFPGRFSGRQFSNSRSEMNVSTLELGDSALYLCASSPGGSPGYTFGSGTRLTVV.